A selection of T cell receptor beta chains follows, all from one sample in a study of T cells in Graves' hyperthyroidism and ophthalmopathy. From the multiplex PCR reads, TCRdb called clonotypes with MiXCR, one entry per CDR3 protein. The sample lists 600,000 or so distinct CDR3 sequences, under 20% occurring once. Sample: blood. The receptors were gathered from a woman in her 30s with Graves' hyperthyroidism. Both conserved end residues are part of each CDR3. A D gene is named only where the DNA matches it firmly. Part of the rows lack a size; the others show once, few, many or a class for expanded clones.

clone_size j_call v_call d_call cdr3_nt cdr3_aa
few TRBJ1-2 TRBV28 TRBD1 TGTGCCAGCAGTTCCATTGACAGGGGGCGCGGCTACACCTTC CASSSIDRGRGYTF
many TRBJ2-7 TRBV28 TRBD2 TGTGCCAGCAGAGGTTTAGCGGGAGCCTACGAGCAGTACTTC CASRGLAGAYEQYF
many TRBJ2-3 TRBV30 TRBD1 TGTGCCTGGCGGACAGGGGGCACAGATACGCAGTATTTT CAWRTGGTDTQYF
many TRBJ1-6 TRBV2 TRBD1 TGTGCCAGCAGTGAGGGGACAGTTAATTCACCCCTCCACTTT CASSEGTVNSPLHF
many TRBJ2-7 TRBV27 - TGTGCCAGCAGTTTAGTTTTGGACTCAACCTACGAGCAGTACTTC CASSLVLDSTYEQYF
- TRBJ1-5 TRBV6-1 - TGTGCCAGCAGTGAAGCGGGTCATTCGTCCGGTGGCCGCAATCAGCCCCAGCATTTT CASSEAGHSSGGRNQPQHF
few TRBJ1-2 TRBV4-2 TRBD1 TGTGCCAGCAGCCAAGGAGGGTCGACAGGGGCACGTGGCTACACCTTC CASSQGGSTGARGYTF
- TRBJ1-1 TRBV6-2/TRBV6-3 - TGTGCCAGCAGCCAAGAAGACACTATTTATTTCTTT CASSQEDTIYFF
many TRBJ2-7 TRBV2 TRBD1 TGTGCCAGCAGTGAGGACAGGGGTTCCTACGAGCAGTACTTC CASSEDRGSYEQYF
- TRBJ1-4 TRBV7-8 TRBD1 TGTGCCAGCAGCCCGTACTCTACCGGGACAGGCCTCAAGGGGAAACTGTTTTTT CASSPYSTGTGLKGKLFF
- TRBJ2-3 TRBV29-1 - TGCAGCGTTAACACAGATACGCAGTATTTT CSVNTDTQYF
many TRBJ1-4 TRBV28 - TGTGCGGGGGGAGACGACGCGGGGGTTTCAATCGGGGCTAATGAAAAACTGTTTTTT CAGGDDAGVSIGANEKLFF
many TRBJ2-1 TRBV9 - TGTGCCAGCAGCGTCCGCGGGCTCGGCGATGAGCAGTTCTTC CASSVRGLGDEQFF
few TRBJ2-1 TRBV20-1 TRBD2 TGCAGTGCTGGAGCACTAGCGGGGTCGCGATACAATGAGCAGTTCTTC CSAGALAGSRYNEQFF
- TRBJ2-7 TRBV5-5 TRBD2 TGTGCCAGCAGCCTTGGACTAGCTCGAGGCGAGCAGTACTTC CASSLGLARGEQYF
- TRBJ2-3 TRBV7-2 TRBD1 TGTGCCAGCAGCGGGAGACAGGGCCGGACAGATACGCAGTATTTT CASSGRQGRTDTQYF
- TRBJ1-5 TRBV20-1 - TGCAGTGCTCGGCCCTACAATCAGCCCCAGCATTTT CSARPYNQPQHF
- TRBJ1-4 TRBV12-3/TRBV12-4 TRBD1 TGTGCCAGCAGTAGTAGGGGGCGGGAAAAACTGTTTTTT CASSSRGREKLFF
few TRBJ2-3 TRBV12-5 TRBD2 TGTGCTAGTGGCCACCCGGCGGGAGTTTGGTCAGATACGCAGTATTTT CASGHPAGVWSDTQYF
many TRBJ2-1 TRBV20-1 TRBD2 TGCAGTGCCCCCAAGGGACTAGCGGGAGTAGAAGAGCAGTTCTTC CSAPKGLAGVEEQFF
many TRBJ2-5 TRBV2 TRBD1 TGTGCCAGCAGCGGGACAGGCGGGACCCAGTACTTC CASSGTGGTQYF
few TRBJ2-4 TRBV5-8 - TGTGCCAGCAGCTTGCGACAGTCCAAAAACATTCAGTACTTC CASSLRQSKNIQYF
- TRBJ2-3 TRBV2 - TGTGCCAGCAGTGGGCGGGGGCACTTCAGCACAGATACGCAGTATTTT CASSGRGHFSTDTQYF
few TRBJ2-3 TRBV11-2 - TGTGCCAGCCAGCTTGTAGGCTCGGGGTATTTT CASQLVGSGYF
many TRBJ2-1 TRBV20-1 TRBD2 TGCAGTGCCCCATCTACTAGCGGGATTCTAAATGAGCAGTTCTTC CSAPSTSGILNEQFF
- TRBJ2-5 TRBV7-2 TRBD2 TGTGCCAGCAGCTTAGTGGTGGGCGGGAGGGCCAACCACCAAGAGACCCAGTACTTC CASSLVVGGRANHQETQYF
- TRBJ1-1 TRBV6-5 - TGTGCCAGCAGTTACTCGTTTGCAGTAATGAACACTGAAGCTTTCTTT CASSYSFAVMNTEAFF
many TRBJ2-1 TRBV5-1 - TGCGCCAGCAGCATTAGACTAGAGGGGCACAATGAGCAGTTCTTC CASSIRLEGHNEQFF
- TRBJ2-5 TRBV4-1 TRBD2 TGCGCCAGCAGCCAGACTAGCGGGAGAAAAGAGACCCAGTACTTC CASSQTSGRKETQYF
many TRBJ2-2 TRBV28 - TGTGCCAGCAGTTACAGGGCAGGGACCGGGGAGCTGTTTTTT CASSYRAGTGELFF
few TRBJ1-1 TRBV7-9 - TGTGCCAGCAGCTTAGTTGAGGGAACTGAAGCTTTCTTT CASSLVEGTEAFF
- TRBJ2-7 TRBV6-2/TRBV6-3 - TGTGCCAGCACCCTTGAACCTCACTACGAGCAGTACTTC CASTLEPHYEQYF
many TRBJ2-1 TRBV2 TRBD1 TGTGCCAGCAGTGGGACAGGGGGATACAATGAGCAGTTCTTC CASSGTGGYNEQFF